These 25 T cell receptor beta chains were sequenced from one sample in a study of T cells in Graves' hyperthyroidism and ophthalmopathy (dated by TCRdb to the late 2010s). Library creation used multiplex PCR. TCRdb shows the sequencer as Illumina HiSeq 2000. TCR beta CDR3 regions were amplified from RNA transcripts. The TCR CDR3 was subjected to a first round of RT-PCR using the HTBI primer set and the Qiagen OneStep RT-PCR kit. TCRdb reanalyzed the raw reads on its own, using fastp at Q25 for trimming and MiXCR for clone calling, and kept in-frame beta chains. Every CDR3 protein is listed once, alongside the most common genes and DNA of its rows. Within this sample are about 540,000 distinct CDR3 sequences, with more than 45% of them counted one time only. The top ten constitute approximately 8.2% of the sample. The sequenced material came from peripheral blood or thyroid tissue (not recorded which). All receptors derive from a woman between 18 and 30 years old with Graves' hyperthyroidism. Donor details come from another sample of the same person, matched by shared clones.

The rearrangement links TRBV19 to TRBJ2-2; D is possibly TRBD1 or TRBD2 (5 bases each). From germline, CDR1 is LNHDA and CDR2 SQIVND (reference sequence). This CDR3 comprises 12 residues. CDR3: CAGDGGTGELFF. The CDR3 nucleotides are TGTGCAGGAGATGGGGGCACCGGGGAGCTGTTTTTT. Full variable domain (outside the CDR3, taken from reference TRBV19 and TRBJ2-2): DGGITQSPKYLFRKEGQNVTLSCEQNLNHDAMYWYRQDPGQGLRLIYYSQIVNDFQKGDIAEGYSVSREKKESFPLTVTSAQKNPTAFYLCAGDGGTGELFFGEGSRLTVL.

The chain is built from TRBV29-1 and TRBJ1-3; D perhaps matches TRBD1 (5 bases). This CDR3 is 12 amino acids long. V was pared by 7 bases and J by 4 bases, with 11 bases between. Germline V gene lookup returns CDR1 SQVTM and CDR2 ANQGSEA. CDR3 residues: CSARVMGNTIYF. Written as DNA, the CDR3 is TGCAGCGCCAGGGTTATGGGAAACACCATATATTTT.

The chain recombines TRBV2 with TRBJ2-7; 9 bases are shared with TRBD1. Germline V lookup: CDR1 SNHLY, CDR2 FYNNEI. This CDR3 region has 15 residues. V shed 6 bases, J shed 2 bases, and the junction held 8 bases outside the gene matches. DNA for the CDR3: TGTGCCAGCAGCCAAACAGGGGGCCTAGCCTACGAGCAGTACTTC. It is translated as CASSQTGGLAYEQYF.

In the case of this clonotype: This clone may be a read error of a much larger clone one base away. The chain recombines TRBV5-8 with TRBJ1-2; TRBD1 aligns across 7 bases. Losses at the gene ends were 2 bases for V and 4 bases for J; bases not matched to a gene: 5. The germline V gene has CDR1 SGHTS and CDR2 YDEGEE. CDR3 length: 14 amino acids. Here the CDR3 DNA reads TGTGCCAGCAGCTTAACGACAGGGACCTATGGCTACACCTTC. Protein: CASSLTTGTYGYTF. Full variable domain (rest looked up from reference TRBV5-8 and TRBJ1-2): EAGVTQSPTHLIKTRGQQATLRCSPISGHTSVYWYQQALGLGLQFLLWYDEGEERNRGNFPPRFSGRQFPNYSSELNVNALELEDSALYLCASSLTTGTYGYTFGSGTRLTVV.

This sequence joins TRBV7-9 and TRBJ2-2; 9 positions agree with TRBD1. J was trimmed by 4 bases and V by 5 bases; bases with no gene match: 8. CDR1 and CDR2 (germline): SEHNR, FQNEAQ (reference sequence). CDR3 length equals 16 residues. The CDR3 sequence: CASSPTGGASTGELFF. The CDR3 DNA reads as TGTGCCAGCAGCCCAACAGGGGGCGCGAGCACCGGGGAGCTGTTTTTT.

Here the CDR3 DNA reads TGTGCCAGCAGGACAACTCAGAGTTTAGCTGAAGCTTTCTTT. This translates into CASRTTQSLAEAFF. The chain links TRBV7-9 to TRBJ1-1, with no clear D. Per the germline V gene, CDR1 is SEHNR and CDR2 is FQNEAQ (reference sequence). The CDR3 runs to 14 residues. Trimming shortened V by 6 bases and J by 6 bases, and 17 bases separated the two germline ends.

The chain links TRBV7-8 to TRBJ1-4; D gene ambiguous. The germline V gene has CDR1 SGHVS and CDR2 FQNEAQ. V was trimmed by 5 bases and J by 7 bases, leaving 11 bases between them. The CDR3 contains 13 residues. DNA of the CDR3: TGTGCCAGCAGCCAAGGCAGTGCTGAAAAACTGTTTTTT. Translation gives CASSQGSAEKLFF.

CDR3 protein: CASSEFGLRDVRSEQYF. The CDR3 DNA reads TGTGCCAGCAGCGAGTTCGGACTACGGGACGTCCGCTCCGAGCAGTACTTC. J is TRBJ2-7 and V is TRBV11-2; D is perhaps TRBD2 (6 bases). Germline V CDR1 and CDR2: SGHAT, FQNNGV. The V end lost 5 bases, the J end lost 6 bases, and 26 bases lay between the germline ends. The CDR3 contains 17 residues.

The J gene is TRBJ1-5, the V gene TRBV7-9; 10 bases are a match to TRBD1. Germline assignment: CDR1 SEHNR and CDR2 FQNEAQ (reference sequence). V was pared by 6 bases and J by 3 bases, with 5 bases of the junction left unmatched. The CDR3 loop spans 15 amino acids. The CDR3 sequence is CASRSDRGPNQPQHF. CDR3 nucleotide sequence: TGTGCCAGCAGATCAGACAGGGGGCCCAATCAGCCCCAGCATTTT.

Concerning this clonotype: This may be a read error: a much more frequent sequence differs by one nucleotide. The J gene is TRBJ1-4, the V gene TRBV20-1; D unresolved. The CDR3 loop spans 12 amino acids. Germline V gives CDR1 DFQATT, CDR2 SNEGSKA (reference sequence). The V end lost 4 bases, the J end lost 6 bases, and 9 bases lay between the germline ends. CDR3 sequence reads: CSATTPDEKLFF. For the CDR3, the DNA is TGCAGTGCTACCACTCCGGATGAAAAACTGTTTTTT.

This chain connects TRBV6-2 or TRBV6-3 to TRBJ1-2; 7 bases line up with TRBD1. Per germline, CDR1 MNHEY and CDR2 SVGEGT. The CDR3 is 15 amino acids. V gave up 2 bases and J gave up 4 bases; unmatched junction bases: 7. CDR3 bases: TGTGCCAGCAGTTACGTCGGACAGGCGCGCTATGGCTACACCTTC. It is translated as CASSYVGQARYGYTF.

This clonotype was seen ten or more times. This chain joins TRBV24-1 and TRBJ2-5, with 7 bases that match TRBD2. V trimming: 1 base; J trimming: 4 bases; junction bases outside the gene matches: 5. CDR1 and CDR2 (germline): KGHDR, SFDVKD. CDR3 size: 15 residues. CDR3 residues: CATSDFGTMAETQYF. The CDR3 bases are TGTGCCACCAGTGATTTCGGGACTATGGCAGAGACCCAGTACTTC.

There are many counts of this clonotype. The rearrangement links TRBV24-1 to TRBJ1-1; 8 bases agree with TRBD1. This CDR3 spans 14 amino acids. The germline V gene has CDR1 KGHDR and CDR2 SFDVKD. V lost 7 bases, J lost 6 bases, and 9 bases stayed unmatched. CDR3 nucleotide sequence: TGTGCCACCAGGGACAGGGACTGGAGGGCTGAAGCTTTCTTT. This gives the protein CATRDRDWRAEAFF.

This clonotype is a singleton in its sample. The chain employs TRBV10-3 and TRBJ1-6; 8 bases fit TRBD1. The CDR3 is made up of 15 amino acids. With V trimmed by 3 bases and J by 10 bases, 8 bases remained unmatched. Germline CDR1 reads ENHRY; CDR2 reads SYGVKD. CDR3 nucleotide sequence: TGTGCCATCAGTGACGGGGGACAGGTGGGCTCACCCCTCCACTTT. Protein product: CAISDGGQVGSPLHF.

This chain links TRBV12-3 or TRBV12-4 with TRBJ1-5, with D unclear. Trimming shortened V by 7 bases and J by 3 bases, and 16 bases separated the two germline ends. The CDR3 is 15 amino acids. The CDR3 loop reads CASTELAGNNQPQHF. CDR3 nucleotide sequence: TGTGCCAGCACCGAACTGGCGGGGAACAATCAGCCCCAGCATTTT.

This clonotype came up a few times. The chain is built from TRBV19 and TRBJ2-5; D is unresolved. Germline CDR1 and CDR2: LNHDA and SQIVND (reference sequence). Trimming removed 4 bases from V and 5 bases from J, with 11 bases in between. The CDR3 runs to 13 residues. The CDR3, as DNA: TGTGCCAGTAGTAGCCCGGAGCTGGAGACCCAGTACTTC. It translates to CASSSPELETQYF.

Many counts were recorded for this clonotype. This chain uses TRBV29-1 with TRBJ1-2; D not resolved. Trimming cost V 5 bases and J 1 base, with 11 bases left between them. There are 13 residues in the CDR3. Germline CDR1 and CDR2: SQVTM and ANQGSEA. The CDR3 nucleotides are TGCAGCGTTCCTATGGAAGTTAACTATGGCTACACCTTC. Its protein product is CSVPMEVNYGYTF. The full variable domain, its missing parts supplied by reference TRBV29-1 and TRBJ1-2, is SAVISQKPSRDICQRGTSLTIQCQVDSQVTMMFWYRQQPGQSLTLIATANQGSEATYESGFVIDKFPISRPNLTFSTLTVSNMSPEDSSIYLCSVPMEVNYGYTFGSGTRLTVV.

V and J are TRBV10-3 and TRBJ2-7, with D possibly being TRBD2 (6 bases). In germline, CDR1 is ENHRY, CDR2 SYGVKD. Between the trimmed V and J ends, which lost 3 bases and 3 bases, there was a span of 18 bases. The CDR3 loop spans 16 amino acids. The CDR3 nucleotides are TGTGCCATCAGTGACTATAGCGGCAGGGAAGGCTACGAGCAGTACTTC. This codes for CAISDYSGREGYEQYF.

This chain connects TRBV29-1 to TRBJ2-5; no reliable D call. This CDR3 contains 12 residues. V was trimmed by 2 bases and J by 6 bases, leaving 10 bases between them. Germline V gene data show CDR1 as SQVTM and CDR2 as ANQGSEA. The CDR3 DNA reads TGCAGCGTTGAAAGGGTTGGAAAGACCCAGTACTTC. Protein: CSVERVGKTQYF.

This chain connects TRBV7-3 to TRBJ2-3; 14 bases match TRBD2. Trimming cost V 5 bases and J 9 bases; bases outside gene matches: 10. Germline CDR1 is SGHTA and CDR2 is FQGTGA. This CDR3 is built from 16 residues. The CDR3, as DNA: TGTGCCAGCAGCACGGGACTAGCGGGAGAGGGTCGGACGCAGTATTTT. The encoded protein is CASSTGLAGEGRTQYF. Variable domain in full (rest from reference TRBV7-3 and TRBJ2-3): GAGVSQTPSNKVTEKGKYVELRCDPISGHTALYWYRQSLGQGPEFLIYFQGTGAADDSGLPNDRFFAVRPEGSVSTLKIQRTERGDSAVYLCASSTGLAGEGRTQYFGPGTRLTVL.

The sample holds one count of this clonotype. Germline and junction disagree at one end, which may indicate a read error. The chain recombines TRBV20-1 with TRBJ2-5, with 14 nucleotides matching TRBD2. CDR3 size: 15 residues. Germline CDR1 and CDR2: DFQATT and SNEGSKA (reference sequence). The CDR3 protein is CSARGGLAGEEAQYF. CDR3 bases: TGCAGTGCTAGAGGGGGACTAGCGGGGGAAGAGGCCCAGTACTTC.

This rearrangement joins TRBV29-1 to TRBJ1-2; TRBD1 is a possible D gene (5 bases). The CDR3 totals 11 residues. V gave up 3 bases and J gave up 5 bases, with 7 bases separating them. Germline lookup yields CDR1 SQVTM and CDR2 ANQGSEA. The CDR3 is CSVDREYGYTF. Here the CDR3 DNA reads TGCAGCGTTGACAGGGAATATGGCTACACCTTC.

This rearrangement joins TRBV12-3 or TRBV12-4 to TRBJ1-1; D unclear. V lost 7 bases, J lost 5 bases, and 14 bases lay in between. CDR3 length: 13 residues. CDR3 amino acids: CASTDLLFTEAFF. In DNA, the CDR3 is TGTGCCAGCACCGACCTTTTATTTACTGAAGCTTTCTTT.

The J gene is TRBJ2-7, the V gene TRBV2, with D perhaps matching TRBD2 (5 bases). The CDR3 contains 13 residues. Germline-derived CDR1 and CDR2 are SNHLY and FYNNEI. Trimming took off 4 bases at V and 3 bases at J, with 10 bases between the two ends. CDR3 in amino acids: CASSAGINYEQYF. Written as DNA, the CDR3 is TGTGCCAGCAGTGCGGGAATAAACTACGAGCAGTACTTC.

The V and J genes are TRBV29-1 and TRBJ2-2; no reliable D call. The CDR3 consists of 13 residues. V lost 3 bases, J lost 7 bases, and 12 bases lay in between. The V gene's germline CDR1 is SQVTM and CDR2 ANQGSEA. CDR3 DNA sequence: TGCAGCGTTGAGTTCGGACCTGGCGGGGAGCTGTTTTTT. Encoded protein: CSVEFGPGGELFF.